The 5 T cell receptor beta chains below all came from one sample that was sequenced in a study of blood T cell repertoires in COVID-19. Produced via immunoSEQ multiplex PCR; TCRdb's table is partial and in-frame only. Here the sample spans tens of thousands of clones, around 88% being singletons. Specimen: peripheral blood. The receptors come from a woman older than 75 with active or convalescent COVID-19.

The V gene is TRBV27, the J gene TRBJ2-7, with D possibly TRBD1 on 6 matching bases. Germline values: CDR1 MNHEY, CDR2 SMNVEV (reference sequence). The CDR3 spans 15 residues. V dropped 6 bases and J dropped 0 bases, with 15 bases sitting between them. CDR3 nucleotide sequence: TGTGCCAGCAGCCTTAGGGGGACAAGCTCCTACGAGCAGTACTTC. It is translated as CASSLRGTSSYEQYF.

By sample fraction, this clone is medium-sized. The V call is TRBV6-5, the J call TRBJ2-1, with D unclear. Germline CDR1 is MNHEY and CDR2 is SVGAGI. The CDR3 loop spans 13 amino acids. Trimming removed 7 bases from V and 9 bases from J, with 16 bases in between. Here the CDR3 reads CASKSPPGGEQFF. The CDR3 nucleotides read TGTGCCAGCAAATCCCCCCCCGGCGGTGAGCAGTTCTTC.

This rearrangement joins TRBV19 to TRBJ2-2; D uncertain. The germline V and J ends were trimmed by 6 bases and 4 bases, with 12 bases remaining between them. This CDR3 spans 14 amino acids. CDR1 is LNHDA, CDR2 SQIVND, per germline (reference sequence). CDR3 nucleotide sequence: TGTGCCAGTAGGACCGCACAGCTCACCGGGGAGCTGTTTTTT. This sequence encodes CASRTAQLTGELFF.

J is TRBJ2-7 and V is TRBV7-2; the match to TRBD1 covers 9 bases. Losses at the gene ends were 3 bases for V and 0 bases for J; bases not matched to a gene: 6. Germline assignment: CDR1 SGHTA and CDR2 FQGNSA. The CDR3 runs 16 residues. The CDR3: CASSLDRGFFSYEQYF. The DNA of the CDR3 is TGTGCCAGCAGCTTGGACAGGGGCTTCTTCTCCTACGAGCAGTACTTC.

J is TRBJ2-7 and V is TRBV20-1; D ambiguous. CDR3 length equals 11 residues. V was cut by 5 bases and J by 7 bases, with 12 bases left in between. CDR1 is DFQATT and CDR2 is SNEGSKA in the germline V gene (reference sequence). CDR3 in DNA: TGCAGTGCTCAAGTCGAACTTGAGCAGTACTTC. Translation: CSAQVELEQYF.